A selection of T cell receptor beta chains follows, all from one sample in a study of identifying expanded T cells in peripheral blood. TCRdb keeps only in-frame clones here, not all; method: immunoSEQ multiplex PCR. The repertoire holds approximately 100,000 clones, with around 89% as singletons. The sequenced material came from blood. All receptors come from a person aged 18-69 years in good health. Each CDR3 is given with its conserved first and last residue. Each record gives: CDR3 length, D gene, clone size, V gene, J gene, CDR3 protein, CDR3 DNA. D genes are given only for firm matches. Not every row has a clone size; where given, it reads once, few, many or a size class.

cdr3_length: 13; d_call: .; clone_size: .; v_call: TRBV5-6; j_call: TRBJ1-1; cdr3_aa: CASILSPESTAFF; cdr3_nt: TGTGCCAGCATTCTTAGCCCGGAGTCAACGGCTTTCTTT
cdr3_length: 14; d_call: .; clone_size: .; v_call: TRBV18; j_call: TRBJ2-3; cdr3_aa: CASSPSTRTDTQYF; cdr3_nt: TGTGCCAGCTCACCGAGCACGCGCACAGATACGCAGTATTTT
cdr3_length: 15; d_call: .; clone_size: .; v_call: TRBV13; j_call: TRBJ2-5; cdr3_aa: CASSLRLRPRETQYF; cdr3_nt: TGTGCCAGCAGCTTACGACTACGCCCGCGAGAGACCCAGTACTTC
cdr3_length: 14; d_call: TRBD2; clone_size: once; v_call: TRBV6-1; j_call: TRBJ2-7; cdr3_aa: CATVPTSGGHEQYF; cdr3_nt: TGTGCCACCGTACCGACTAGCGGTGGGCACGAGCAGTACTTC
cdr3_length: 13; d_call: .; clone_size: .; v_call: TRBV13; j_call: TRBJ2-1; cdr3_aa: CASSSQFYNEQFF; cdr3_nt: TGTGCCAGCAGCTCACAGTTCTACAATGAGCAGTTCTTC
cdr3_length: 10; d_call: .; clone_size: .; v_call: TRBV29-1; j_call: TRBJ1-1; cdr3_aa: CSGSNTEAFF; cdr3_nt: TGCAGCGGGTCGAACACTGAAGCTTTCTTT
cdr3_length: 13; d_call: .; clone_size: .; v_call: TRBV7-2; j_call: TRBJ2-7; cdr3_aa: CASSLNPEDEQYF; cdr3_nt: TGTGCCAGCAGCTTAAATCCTGAGGACGAGCAGTACTTC
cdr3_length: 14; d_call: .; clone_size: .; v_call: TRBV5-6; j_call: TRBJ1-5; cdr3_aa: CASSFGPGGQPQHF; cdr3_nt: .
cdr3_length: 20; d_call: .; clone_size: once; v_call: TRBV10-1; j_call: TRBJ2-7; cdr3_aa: CASSERQWGEPALAPHEQYF; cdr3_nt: TGCGCCAGCAGTGAGCGACAATGGGGGGAACCTGCCCTAGCCCCACACGAGCAGTACTTC
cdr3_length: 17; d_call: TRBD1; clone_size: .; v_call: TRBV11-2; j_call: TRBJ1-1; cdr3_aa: CASSSDRGLTFATEAFF; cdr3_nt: TGTGCCAGCAGCTCGGACAGGGGGTTGACTTTTGCCACTGAAGCTTTCTTT